This is a list of T cell receptor beta chains from one sample in a study of blood T cell repertoires in COVID-19. Only in-frame clones appear in the TCRdb table, and some are missing; sequencing was by immunoSEQ multiplex PCR. This sample has 56,000 or so clones, with around 92% found just once. Sequenced input: peripheral blood. The origin of the receptors is a middle-aged man with active COVID-19. The CDR3 runs from the conserved cysteine through the conserved F or W. Each record gives: D gene, clone size, J gene, V gene, CDR3 protein, CDR3 DNA. A D gene is named only where the DNA matches it firmly. Some rows have no size entry. The others give once, few or many, or a class for an expanded clone.

>.|.|TRBJ2-3|TRBV18
CASSPSQGRGDTQYF
TGTGCCAGCTCACCATCACAGGGGCGGGGAGATACGCAGTATTTT
>.|.|TRBJ1-1|TRBV12-3/TRBV12-4
CASSLTQGSEAFF
TGTGCCAGCAGTTTGACCCAGGGCAGTGAAGCTTTCTTT
>.|.|TRBJ1-6|TRBV30
CAWGPGNLVSPLHF
TGTGCCTGGGGCCCAGGGAATTTGGTTTCACCCCTCCACTTT
>.|.|TRBJ1-1|TRBV30
CAWRGPGGTASKAFF
TGTGCCTGGAGGGGGCCTGGCGGGACCGCCTCAAAAGCTTTCTTT
>TRBD2|.|TRBJ2-7|TRBV3-1/TRBV3-2
CASRQGLAGPYEQYF
TGTGCCAGCAGGCAGGGACTAGCGGGACCCTACGAGCAGTACTTC
>TRBD1|.|TRBJ1-3|TRBV13
CASSFRGFGNTIYF
TGTGCCAGCAGCTTCAGGGGGTTTGGAAACACCATATATTTT
>.|.|TRBJ2-7|TRBV4-2
CASSQEKRAGTRSYEQYF
TGTGCCAGCAGCCAAGAGAAAAGAGCCGGGACAAGAAGTTACGAGCAGTACTTC
>TRBD2|few|TRBJ2-3|TRBV28
CASSLLLRGTDTQYF
TGTGCCAGCAGTTTACTTTTGCGGGGGACCGATACGCAGTATTTT
>TRBD1|once|TRBJ1-1|TRBV5-1
CASSTSTTGMNTEAFF
TGCGCCAGCAGCACAAGCACGACAGGGATGAACACTGAAGCTTTCTTT
>.|.|TRBJ2-2|TRBV6-1
CASSVRGMLGTGELFF
TGTGCCAGCAGTGTCCGGGGGATGTTAGGTACCGGGGAGCTGTTTTTT
>.|.|TRBJ2-3|TRBV7-2
CASSSHRGGSTDTQYF
TGTGCCAGCAGCTCCCATAGGGGGGGTAGCACAGATACGCAGTATTTT
>.|few|TRBJ2-2|TRBV5-4
CASSTGTLGELFF
TGTGCCAGCAGCACGGGGACACTCGGGGAGCTGTTTTTT
>.|few|TRBJ2-7|TRBV6-1
CASSEALTPQSYEQYF
TGTGCCAGCAGTGAAGCGCTTACACCCCAATCTTACGAGCAGTACTTC
>.|.|TRBJ2-4|TRBV2
CASLGAWEDLKNIQYF
TGTGCCAGCCTGGGAGCGTGGGAGGACCTCAAAAACATTCAGTACTTC
>TRBD2|.|TRBJ2-2|TRBV27
CASSLYPGDSGGGSTGELFF
TGTGCCAGCAGTTTATATCCCGGAGATAGCGGGGGGGGCTCGACCGGGGAGCTGTTTTTT
>.|once|TRBJ1-2|TRBV7-8
CASSADRPYGYTF
TGTGCCAGCAGCGCCGACAGACCCTATGGCTACACCTTC
>.|.|TRBJ2-1|TRBV7-2
CASSLARGWNEQFF
TGTGCCAGCAGCTTAGCGAGGGGGTGGAATGAGCAGTTCTTC
>.|.|TRBJ1-3|TRBV30
CAWSVTGNSGNTIYF
TGTGCCTGGAGTGTTACAGGGAACTCTGGAAACACCATATATTTT
>.|.|TRBJ2-3|TRBV4-1
CASSQRFGLSTDTQYF
TGCGCCAGCAGCCAACGGTTCGGACTAAGCACAGATACGCAGTATTTT
>TRBD2|.|TRBJ2-4|TRBV3-1/TRBV3-2
CASSHSGGSKNIQYF
TGTGCCAGCAGCCACAGCGGGGGCTCCAAAAACATTCAGTACTTC
>.|.|TRBJ2-7|TRBV5-1
CASSGGTGGEQYF
TGCGCCAGCAGCGGGGGGACTGGCGGCGAGCAGTACTTC
>.|.|TRBJ2-2|TRBV9
CASSVAGVPTGELFF
TGTGCCAGCAGCGTAGCGGGGGTTCCCACCGGGGAGCTGTTTTTT
>.|.|TRBJ1-2|TRBV19
CASSILNRDIGHYGYTF
TGTGCCAGTAGTATCCTTAACCGGGACATCGGGCACTATGGCTACACCTTC
>TRBD1|few|TRBJ1-5|TRBV6-1
CASSELGQANQPQHF
TGTGCCAGCAGTGAACTAGGACAGGCGAATCAGCCCCAGCATTTT
>TRBD2|.|TRBJ2-1|TRBV13
CASSETSGRYNEQFF
TGTGCCAGCAGCGAGACTAGCGGGAGGTACAATGAGCAGTTCTTC
>.|.|TRBJ1-4|TRBV28
CASRDQRTREKLFF
TGTGCCAGCAGGGATCAGAGGACTCGTGAAAAACTGTTTTTT
>.|.|TRBJ2-7|TRBV7-2
CASSLAVGPRYEQYF
TGTGCCAGCAGCTTAGCTGTGGGGCCCCGCTACGAGCAGTACTTC
>TRBD1|.|TRBJ1-1|TRBV15
CATSRGLTGSRTEAFF
TGTGCCACCAGCAGGGGACTGACAGGGTCGAGAACTGAAGCTTTCTTT
>TRBD1|.|TRBJ1-5|TRBV13
CASSYPRGQNNQPQHF
TGTGCCAGCAGCTACCCCAGGGGGCAGAACAATCAGCCCCAGCATTTT
>TRBD2|once|TRBJ2-2|TRBV7-9
CASRTAGRVTGELFF
TGTGCCAGTAGAACAGCGGGAAGGGTGACCGGGGAGCTGTTTTTT
>TRBD1|.|TRBJ2-5|TRBV11-2
CASSSRDRVGETQYF
TGTGCCAGCAGCTCCCGGGACAGGGTAGGAGAGACCCAGTACTTC
>.|.|TRBJ2-4|TRBV10-2
CASSDRARTGSIQYF
TGCGCCAGCAGTGATAGGGCCAGGACGGGGAGCATTCAGTACTTC
>.|.|TRBJ2-7|TRBV5-4
CASSSTYEQYF
TGTGCCAGCAGTTCCACCTACGAGCAGTACTTC
>TRBD2|.|TRBJ2-3|TRBV20-1
CSASKREGPRSTDTQYF
TGCAGTGCTAGTAAGCGGGAGGGCCCAAGGAGCACAGATACGCAGTATTTT
>TRBD2|once|TRBJ2-7|TRBV7-2
CASSLGTSGGGYEQYF
TGTGCCAGCAGCTTAGGGACTAGCGGGGGGGGCTACGAGCAGTACTTC
>TRBD1|once|TRBJ2-7|TRBV4-3
CASSPTGGGAYEQYF
TGCGCCAGCAGCCCCACAGGGGGCGGAGCCTACGAGCAGTACTTC
>.|once|TRBJ2-7|TRBV28
CASSFNSYEQYF
TGTGCCAGCAGTTTCAACTCCTACGAGCAGTACTTC
>.|.|TRBJ2-2|TRBV5-5
CASSTLPNGGTGELFF
TGTGCCAGCAGTACATTACCCAACGGCGGCACCGGGGAGCTGTTTTTT
>TRBD1|once|TRBJ1-2|TRBV27
CASSLVRTGGRESGYTF
TGTGCCAGCAGTTTGGTTCGGACAGGGGGCCGGGAATCCGGCTACACCTTC
>.|once|TRBJ1-1|TRBV30
CAWSVTRNTEAFF
TGTGCCTGGAGTGTAACGAGGAACACTGAAGCTTTCTTT
>.|once|TRBJ2-1|TRBV7-8
CASSPPRGALHNEQFF
TGTGCCAGCAGCCCCCCCCGGGGTGCCCTTCACAATGAGCAGTTCTTC
>.|.|TRBJ2-5|TRBV4-1
CASSQATGEETQYF
TGCGCCAGCAGCCAAGCGACAGGTGAGGAGACCCAGTACTTC
>TRBD2|.|TRBJ2-7|TRBV7-2
CASSLLGEGEQYF
TGTGCCAGCAGCTTACTCGGGGAGGGGGAGCAGTACTTC
>.|.|TRBJ2-3|TRBV5-4
CASSIGRGTGRGDTQYF
TGTGCCAGCAGCATCGGCAGGGGCACCGGTCGAGGTGATACGCAGTATTTT
>.|.|TRBJ1-1|TRBV19
CASSASRVMNTEAFF
TGTGCCAGTAGTGCTTCCAGGGTAATGAACACTGAAGCTTTCTTT
>TRBD2|.|TRBJ2-5|TRBV30
CAWSVAGTRGETQYF
TGTGCCTGGAGTGTAGCCGGGACTAGGGGGGAGACCCAGTACTTC
>.|few|TRBJ2-7|TRBV9
CASSVDDTLSYEQYF
TGTGCCAGCAGCGTAGATGACACCCTTTCCTACGAGCAGTACTTC
>.|.|TRBJ2-2|TRBV7-9
CASSPSGVSLTGELFF
TGTGCCAGCAGCCCCTCGGGGGTTTCCCTCACCGGGGAGCTGTTTTTT
>.|.|TRBJ2-2|TRBV4-1
CASSQETNTGELFF
TGCGCCAGCAGCCAAGAGACTAACACCGGGGAGCTGTTTTTT
>.|.|TRBJ1-1|TRBV12-3/TRBV12-4
CASSLLRDTEAFF
TGTGCCAGCAGTCTTCTCAGGGACACTGAAGCTTTCTTT
>.|.|TRBJ2-1|TRBV4-2
CASSQTAGLASYNEQFF
TGTGCCAGCAGCCAGACTGCAGGCCTAGCCTCGTACAATGAGCAGTTCTTC
>TRBD1|.|TRBJ1-5|TRBV7-9
CASSLSNRGRVIQPQHF
TGTGCCAGCAGCTTATCGAACAGGGGAAGGGTAATACAGCCCCAGCATTTT
>.|.|TRBJ1-6|TRBV28
CASTSTTGTAHSPLHF
TGTGCCAGCACCTCTACTACAGGGACCGCGCATTCACCCCTCCACTTT